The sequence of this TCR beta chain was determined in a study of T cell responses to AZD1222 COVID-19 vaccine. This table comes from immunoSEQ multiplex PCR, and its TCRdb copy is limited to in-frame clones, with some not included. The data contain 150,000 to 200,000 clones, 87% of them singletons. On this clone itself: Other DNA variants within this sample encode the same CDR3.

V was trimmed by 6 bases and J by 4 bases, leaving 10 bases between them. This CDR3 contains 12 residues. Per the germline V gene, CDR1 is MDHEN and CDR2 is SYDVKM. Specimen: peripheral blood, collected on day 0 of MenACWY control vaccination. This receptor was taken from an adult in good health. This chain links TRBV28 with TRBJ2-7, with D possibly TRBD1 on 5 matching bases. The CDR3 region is CASSPRGYEQYF. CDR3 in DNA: TGTGCCAGCAGCCCTAGGGGATACGAGCAGTACTTC.